The 17 T cell receptor beta chains below all came from one sample that was sequenced in a study of technical replicates of blood from a handful of donors. Some clones are missing from TCRdb's copy, which holds only in-frame ones; the method was immunoSEQ multiplex PCR. The repertoire holds approximately 80,000 clones, with roughly 90% as singletons. Sequenced sample: T cells isolated from PBMCs. These receptors came from a human donor in good health.

The rearrangement uses TRBV9 and TRBJ2-2; 8 bases align to TRBD1. V lost 3 bases and J lost 3; bases outside the gene matches: 4. The germline V gene has CDR1 SGDLS and CDR2 YYNGEE. The CDR3 spans 15 residues. The DNA for the CDR3 is TGTGCCAGCAGCGCCCGACAGGGGTACACCGGGGAGCTGTTTTTT. Protein product: CASSARQGYTGELFF.

This clone was found once. The chain couples TRBV27 to TRBJ1-2; D gene uncertain. The V end was cut by 6 bases, the J end by 0 bases, with 8 bases between. Germline-derived CDR1 and CDR2 are MNHEY and SMNVEV (reference sequence). CDR3 length: 13 residues. In DNA form, the CDR3 reads TGTGCCAGCAGCGGGTTAACTAACTATGGCTACACCTTC. This codes for CASSGLTNYGYTF.

This sequence joins TRBV19 and TRBJ2-7; 11 nucleotides match TRBD2. The J segment lost 1 base and the V segment lost 10 bases, leaving 6 bases of the junction unmatched. Looked up from germline, CDR1 is LNHDA and CDR2 is SQIVND (reference sequence). This CDR3 region has 14 residues. The CDR3 sequence: CATGTSGSSYEQYF. For the CDR3, the DNA is TGTGCCACCGGAACTAGCGGGAGTTCCTACGAGCAGTACTTC.

The CDR3 coding sequence is TGCGCCAGCAGCCAAGTGGCTAGCGGGAGCCACGAGCAGTACTTC. Its protein product is CASSQVASGSHEQYF. The V call is TRBV4-1, the J call TRBJ2-7; 10 bases fit TRBD2. With 1 base clipped from V and 5 bases from J, the junction kept 5 bases outside the gene matches. CDR1 is MGHRA, CDR2 YSYEKL, per germline. CDR3 size: 15 residues.

This clone has a single count. The DNA of the CDR3 is TGTGCCAGCTCACAACTAGCGGGAGGGGATACGCAGTATTTT. Translated: CASSQLAGGDTQYF. The chain carries TRBV18 and TRBJ2-3, with 13 bases that match TRBD2. CDR1 KGHSH and CDR2 LQKENI come from the germline V gene. With V trimmed by 4 bases and J by 6 bases, 1 base remained unmatched. The CDR3 is made up of 14 amino acids.

The chain employs TRBV6-1 and TRBJ1-3; tentative D call: TRBD1 (5 bases). Trimming shortened V by 2 bases and J by 4 bases, and 24 bases separated the two germline ends. This CDR3 spans 19 amino acids. CDR1 is MNHNS and CDR2 is SASEGT in the germline V gene. CDR3 sequence: CASSELYYGQKSPGNTIYF. The CDR3 DNA sequence: TGTGCCAGCAGTGAATTATATTACGGACAAAAGTCTCCCGGAAACACCATATATTTT.

The rearrangement uses TRBV5-1 and TRBJ2-5, with 8 bases fitting TRBD1. CDR1 is SGHRS and CDR2 is YFSETQ in the germline V gene. J lost 2 bases, V lost 7 bases, and 10 bases had no gene match. The CDR3 runs to 15 residues. CDR3 sequence (DNA): TGCGCCAGCCTCTCGGACAGGGTCTGGCAAGAGACCCAGTACTTC. Protein product: CASLSDRVWQETQYF.

This clone was seen just once. The chain is built from TRBV11-2 and TRBJ2-1, with D maybe TRBD2 (6 bases). The CDR3 runs to 16 residues. Germline CDR1 reads SGHAT; CDR2 reads FQNNGV. V was clipped by 5 bases and J by 0 bases, with 14 bases between them. Written as DNA, the CDR3 is TGTGCCAGCAGCACCTTAGTCGGGAGCTCCTACAATGAGCAGTTCTTC. Its protein product is CASSTLVGSSYNEQFF. The whole variable domain, filled in from reference TRBV11-2 and TRBJ2-1, reads EAGVAQSPRYKIIEKRQSVAFWCNPISGHATLYWYQQILGQGPKLLIQFQNNGVVDDSQLPKDRFSAERLKGVDSTLKIQPAKLEDSAVYLCASSTLVGSSYNEQFFGPGTRLTVL.

The chain links TRBV5-1 to TRBJ1-1; no definite D call. The CDR3 extends over 14 amino acids. From germline, CDR1 is SGHRS and CDR2 YFSETQ. V lost 6 bases to trimming and J lost 4 bases, with 16 bases between them. CDR3 in DNA: TGCGCCAGCAATAGAATGGGAGGAGGCACTGAAGCTTTCTTT. The encoded protein is CASNRMGGGTEAFF.

The chain joins TRBV19 to TRBJ1-1; D possibly corresponds to TRBD1 (6 bases). Trimming removed 4 bases from V and 0 bases from J, with 12 bases in between. Germline assignment: CDR1 LNHDA and CDR2 SQIVND (reference sequence). The CDR3 runs 15 residues. CDR3 in DNA: TGTGCCAGTAGTACCCTACAGGGCCTGAACACTGAAGCTTTCTTT. It is translated as CASSTLQGLNTEAFF.

This chain joins TRBV30 and TRBJ1-2; 9 positions agree with TRBD1. V gave up 4 bases and J gave up 2 bases; unmatched junction bases: 5. From germline, CDR1 is GTSNPN and CDR2 SVGIG (reference sequence). This CDR3 contains 14 residues. The CDR3 spells CAWTQDRGNYGYTF. The CDR3 DNA is TGTGCCTGGACACAGGACAGGGGCAACTATGGCTACACCTTC.

The rearrangement joins TRBV2 to TRBJ2-7, with 9 nucleotides matching TRBD2. V lost 3 bases, J lost 3 bases, and 6 bases stayed unmatched. The CDR3 spans 15 residues. Germline V lookup: CDR1 SNHLY, CDR2 FYNNEI. CDR3 sequence: CASSEFSSGNYEQYF. The CDR3 DNA is TGTGCCAGCAGTGAGTTTTCTAGCGGGAACTACGAGCAGTACTTC.

The chain uses TRBV4-2 and TRBJ2-5; 7 bases line up with TRBD2. Trimming cost V 4 bases and J 2 bases; bases outside gene matches: 7. Per the germline V gene, CDR1 is LGHNA and CDR2 is YNFKEQ. This CDR3 has 15 residues. The CDR3 reads CASSPSRAGQETQYF. For the CDR3, the DNA is TGTGCCAGCAGCCCTTCCCGAGCGGGACAAGAGACCCAGTACTTC.

This rearrangement joins TRBV18 to TRBJ2-7; D is perhaps TRBD1 (6 bases). The V gene lost 6 bases and the J gene lost 6 bases, with 15 bases spanning the gap. Germline CDR1 KGHSH, CDR2 LQKENI. This CDR3 has 13 residues. CDR3 nucleotide sequence: TGTGCCAGCTCTCCAGGAACAGGGACCGAGCAGTACTTC. It is translated as CASSPGTGTEQYF.

The rearrangement links TRBV9 to TRBJ1-2, with TRBD1 matching 7 bases. With 3 bases clipped from V and 8 bases from J, the junction kept 4 bases outside the gene matches. CDR1 and CDR2 from the germline V gene are SGDLS and YYNGEE. CDR3 length: 12 amino acids. This chain's CDR3 is CASSATGAGYTF. The CDR3 DNA reads TGTGCCAGCAGCGCCACAGGGGCCGGCTACACCTTC.

The V call is TRBV7-2, the J call TRBJ1-2; D remains ambiguous. This CDR3 spans 13 amino acids. CDR1 is SGHTA and CDR2 is FQGNSA in the germline V gene. Between the trimmed V and J ends, which lost 1 base and 4 bases, there was a span of 7 bases. CDR3 sequence (DNA): TGTGCCAGCAGCTTAGGGGCAGGCTATGGCTACACCTTC. It encodes CASSLGAGYGYTF.

The table lists this clone with a count of one. V usage is TRBV30 and J usage is TRBJ1-4; TRBD1 aligns across 8 bases. This CDR3 is 14 amino acids long. After removal of 0 bases from V and 7 bases from J, the junction contained 4 bases not matched to a gene. Germline V gives CDR1 GTSNPN, CDR2 SVGIG (reference sequence). CDR3 protein: CAWSVQGVGEKLFF. The CDR3 DNA reads as TGTGCCTGGAGTGTACAGGGGGTCGGTGAAAAACTGTTTTTT.